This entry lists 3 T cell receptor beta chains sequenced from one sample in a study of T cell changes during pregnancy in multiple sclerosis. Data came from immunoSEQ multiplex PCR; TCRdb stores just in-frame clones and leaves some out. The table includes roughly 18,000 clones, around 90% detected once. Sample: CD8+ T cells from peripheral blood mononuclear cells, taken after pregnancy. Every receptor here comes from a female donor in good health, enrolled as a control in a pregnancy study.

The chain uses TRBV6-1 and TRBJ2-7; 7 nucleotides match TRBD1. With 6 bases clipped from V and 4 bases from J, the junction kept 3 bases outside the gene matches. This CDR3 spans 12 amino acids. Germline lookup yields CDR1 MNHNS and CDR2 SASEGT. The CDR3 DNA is TGTGCCAGCAGGAACAGGGGATACGAGCAGTACTTC. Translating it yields CASRNRGYEQYF.

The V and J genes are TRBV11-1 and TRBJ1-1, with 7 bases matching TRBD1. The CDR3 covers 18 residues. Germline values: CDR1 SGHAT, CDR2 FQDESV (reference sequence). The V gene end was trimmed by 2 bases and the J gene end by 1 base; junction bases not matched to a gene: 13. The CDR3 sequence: CASSLNVWTGLGNTEAFF. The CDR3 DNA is TGTGCCAGCAGCTTAAATGTTTGGACAGGCTTGGGGAACACTGAAGCTTTCTTT.

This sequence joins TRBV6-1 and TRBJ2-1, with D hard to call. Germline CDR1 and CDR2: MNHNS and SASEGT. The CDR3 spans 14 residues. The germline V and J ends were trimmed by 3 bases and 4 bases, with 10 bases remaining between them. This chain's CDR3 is CASSEGMIYNEQFF. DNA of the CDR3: TGTGCCAGCAGTGAGGGCATGATTTACAATGAGCAGTTCTTC.